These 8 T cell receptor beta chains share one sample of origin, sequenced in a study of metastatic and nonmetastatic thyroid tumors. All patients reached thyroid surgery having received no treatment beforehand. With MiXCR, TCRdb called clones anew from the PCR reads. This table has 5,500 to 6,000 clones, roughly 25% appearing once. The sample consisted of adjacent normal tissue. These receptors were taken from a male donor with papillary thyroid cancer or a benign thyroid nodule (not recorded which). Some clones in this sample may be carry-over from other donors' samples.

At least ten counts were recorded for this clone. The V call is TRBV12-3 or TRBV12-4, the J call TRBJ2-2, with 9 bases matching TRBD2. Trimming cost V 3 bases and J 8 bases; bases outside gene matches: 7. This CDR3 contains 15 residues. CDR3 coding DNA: TGTGCCAGCAGTTTCCAGCGGGGGGCGGTGGGGGAGCTGTTTTTT. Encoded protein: CASSFQRGAVGELFF.

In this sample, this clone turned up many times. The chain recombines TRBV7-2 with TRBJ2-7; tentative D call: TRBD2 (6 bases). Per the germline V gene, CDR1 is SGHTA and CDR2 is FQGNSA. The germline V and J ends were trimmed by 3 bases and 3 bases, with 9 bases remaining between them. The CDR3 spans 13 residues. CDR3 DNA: TGTGCCAGCAGCTTCAGGAGGGGCTACGAGCAGTACTTC. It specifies CASSFRRGYEQYF.

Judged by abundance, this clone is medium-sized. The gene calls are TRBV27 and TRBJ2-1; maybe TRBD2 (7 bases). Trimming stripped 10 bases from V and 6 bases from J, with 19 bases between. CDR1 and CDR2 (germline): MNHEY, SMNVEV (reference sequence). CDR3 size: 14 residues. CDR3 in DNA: TGTGCCACCCACACTCGGGGGGCTATCAATGAGCAGTTCTTC. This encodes CATHTRGAINEQFF.

The CDR3 bases are TGCGCCAGCAGCCGGACAGGGGAGCGCTCCTACGAGCAGTACTTC. It encodes CASSRTGERSYEQYF. The V call is TRBV5-1, the J call TRBJ2-7; 9 bases line up with TRBD1. Germline V gene sequence: CDR1 SGHRS, CDR2 YFSETQ. The CDR3 consists of 15 residues. The J segment lost 0 bases and the V segment lost 4 bases, leaving 5 bases of the junction unmatched. The whole variable domain, remainder taken from reference TRBV5-1 and TRBJ2-7, is KAGVTQTPRYLIKTRGQQVTLSCSPISGHRSVSWYQQTPGQGLQFLFEYFSETQRNKGNFPGRFSGRQFSNSRSEMNVSTLELGDSALYLCASSRTGERSYEQYFGPGTRLTVT.

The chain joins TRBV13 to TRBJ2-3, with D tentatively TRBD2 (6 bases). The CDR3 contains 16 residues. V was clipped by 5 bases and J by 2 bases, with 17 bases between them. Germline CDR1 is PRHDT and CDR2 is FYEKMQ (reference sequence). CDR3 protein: CASSLRAGPNTDTQYF. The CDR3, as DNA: TGTGCCAGCAGCCTTAGGGCGGGACCGAACACAGATACGCAGTATTTT.

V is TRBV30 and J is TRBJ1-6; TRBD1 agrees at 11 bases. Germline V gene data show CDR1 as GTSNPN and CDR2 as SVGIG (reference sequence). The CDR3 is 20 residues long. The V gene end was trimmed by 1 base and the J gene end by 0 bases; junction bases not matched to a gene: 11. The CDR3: CAWSDRDRGSFGSYNSPLHF. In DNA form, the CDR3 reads TGTGCCTGGAGTGACCGGGACAGGGGGAGTTTTGGCTCCTATAATTCACCCCTCCACTTT.

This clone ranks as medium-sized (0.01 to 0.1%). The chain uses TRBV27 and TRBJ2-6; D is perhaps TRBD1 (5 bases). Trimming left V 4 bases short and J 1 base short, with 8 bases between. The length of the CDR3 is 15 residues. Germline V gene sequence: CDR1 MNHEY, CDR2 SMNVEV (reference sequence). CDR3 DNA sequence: TGTGCCAGCAGTTCACCAGGGTCTGGGGCCAACGTCCTGACTTTC. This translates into CASSSPGSGANVLTF.

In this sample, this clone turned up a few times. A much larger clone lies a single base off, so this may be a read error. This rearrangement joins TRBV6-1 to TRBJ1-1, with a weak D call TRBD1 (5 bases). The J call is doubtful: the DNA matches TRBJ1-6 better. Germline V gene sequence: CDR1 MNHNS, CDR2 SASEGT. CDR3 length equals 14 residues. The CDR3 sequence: CASSPGTTNSPLHF. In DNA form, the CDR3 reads TGTGCCAGCAGCCCCGGGACGACGAACTCACCCCTCCACTTT.